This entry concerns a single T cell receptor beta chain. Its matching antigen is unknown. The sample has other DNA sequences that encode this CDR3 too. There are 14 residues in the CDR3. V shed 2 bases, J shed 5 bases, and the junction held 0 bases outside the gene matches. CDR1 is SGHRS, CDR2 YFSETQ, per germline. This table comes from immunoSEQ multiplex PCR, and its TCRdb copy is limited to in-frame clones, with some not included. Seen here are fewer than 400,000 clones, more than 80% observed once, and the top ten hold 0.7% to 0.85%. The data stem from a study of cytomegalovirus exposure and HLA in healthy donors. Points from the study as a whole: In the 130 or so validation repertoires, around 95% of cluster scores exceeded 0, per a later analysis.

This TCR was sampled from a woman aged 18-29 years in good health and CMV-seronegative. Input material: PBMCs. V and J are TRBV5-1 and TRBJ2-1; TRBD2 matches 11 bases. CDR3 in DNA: TGCGCCAGCAGCTTTAGCGGGAGGGACAATGAGCAGTTCTTC. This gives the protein CASSFSGRDNEQFF.